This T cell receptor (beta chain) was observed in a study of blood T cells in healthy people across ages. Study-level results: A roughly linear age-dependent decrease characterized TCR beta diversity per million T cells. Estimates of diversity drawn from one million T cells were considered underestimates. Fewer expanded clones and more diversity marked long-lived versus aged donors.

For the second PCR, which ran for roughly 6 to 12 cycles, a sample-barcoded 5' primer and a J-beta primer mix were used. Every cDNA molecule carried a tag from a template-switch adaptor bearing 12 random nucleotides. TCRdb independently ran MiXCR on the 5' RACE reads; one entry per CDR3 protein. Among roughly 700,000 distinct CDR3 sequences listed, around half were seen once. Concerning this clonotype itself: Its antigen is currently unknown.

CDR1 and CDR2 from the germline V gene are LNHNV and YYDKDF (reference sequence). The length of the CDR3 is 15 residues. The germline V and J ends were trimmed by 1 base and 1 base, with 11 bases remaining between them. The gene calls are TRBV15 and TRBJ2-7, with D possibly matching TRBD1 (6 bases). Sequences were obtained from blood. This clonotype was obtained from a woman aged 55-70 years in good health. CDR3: CATSRVRTASYEQYF. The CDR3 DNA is TGTGCCACCAGCAGAGTTCGGACAGCGTCCTACGAGCAGTACTTC.